The source of this T cell receptor beta chain is a study of T cells in Graves' hyperthyroidism and ophthalmopathy. This clonotype has ten or more counts. The investigators amplified TCR beta CDR3 regions from RNA transcripts. First-round RT-PCR targeting the TCR CDR3 was performed with the HTBI primer set. MiXCR, run by TCRdb on the multiplex PCR reads, gives a single entry per CDR3 protein. Of hundreds of thousands of distinct CDR3 sequences listed, 15% to 18% are singletons. CDR1 and CDR2 (germline): SGHRS, YFSETQ. V was clipped by 4 bases and J by 4 bases; unmatched bases: 12. The CDR3 extends over 16 amino acids.

Sequenced material: blood. The receptor was isolated from a woman between 18 and 30 years old with Graves' hyperthyroidism. This chain links TRBV5-1 with TRBJ2-7; 9 nucleotides line up with TRBD2. CDR3 DNA: TGCGCCAGCAGCGCAAATCCGGGACTAGCTACATACGAGCAGTACTTC. It is translated as CASSANPGLATYEQYF.